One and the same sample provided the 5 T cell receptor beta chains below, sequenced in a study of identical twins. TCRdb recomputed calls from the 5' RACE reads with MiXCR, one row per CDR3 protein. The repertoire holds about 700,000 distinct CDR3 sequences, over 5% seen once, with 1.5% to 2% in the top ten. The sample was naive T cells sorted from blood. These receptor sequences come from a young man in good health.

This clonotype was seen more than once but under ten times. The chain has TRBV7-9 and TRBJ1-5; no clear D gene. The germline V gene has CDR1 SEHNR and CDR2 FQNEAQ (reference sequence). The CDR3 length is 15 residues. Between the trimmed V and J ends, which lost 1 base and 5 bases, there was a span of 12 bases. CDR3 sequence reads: CASSLGETVYQPQHF. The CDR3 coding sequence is TGTGCCAGCAGCTTAGGGGAGACCGTTTATCAGCCCCAGCATTTT.

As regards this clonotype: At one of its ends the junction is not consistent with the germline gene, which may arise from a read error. As DNA, the CDR3 is TGTGCCAGCAGCCTAGGACCTTTGGGGCTCTTC. Translating gives CASSLGPLGLF. This chain joins TRBV7-2 and TRBJ2-1, with D maybe TRBD1 (5 bases). This CDR3 is 11 amino acids long. Germline V CDR1 and CDR2: SGHTA, FQGNSA.

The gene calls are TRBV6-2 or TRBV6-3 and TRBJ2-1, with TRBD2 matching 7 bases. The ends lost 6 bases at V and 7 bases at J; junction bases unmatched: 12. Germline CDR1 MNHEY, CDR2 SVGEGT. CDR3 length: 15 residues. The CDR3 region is CASRKPLGGQNEQFF. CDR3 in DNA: TGTGCCAGCAGAAAACCCCTGGGAGGGCAAAATGAGCAGTTCTTC.

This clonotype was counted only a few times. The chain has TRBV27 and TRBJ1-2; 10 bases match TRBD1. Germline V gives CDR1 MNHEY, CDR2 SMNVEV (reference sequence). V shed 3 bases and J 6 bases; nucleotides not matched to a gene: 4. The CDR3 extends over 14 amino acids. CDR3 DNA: TGTGCCAGCAGTTTGACAGGGGGCGGTAATGGCTACACCTTC. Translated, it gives CASSLTGGGNGYTF.

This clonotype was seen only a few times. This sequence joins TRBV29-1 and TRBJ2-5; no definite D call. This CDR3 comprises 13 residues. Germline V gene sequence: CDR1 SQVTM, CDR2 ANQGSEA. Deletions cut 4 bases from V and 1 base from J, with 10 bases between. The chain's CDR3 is CSVGPLSQETQYF. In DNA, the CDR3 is TGCAGCGTTGGGCCCCTCTCCCAAGAGACCCAGTACTTC.